This is a list of T cell receptor beta chains from one sample in a study of shared clonotypes between healthy human individuals. Data came from immunoSEQ multiplex PCR; TCRdb stores just in-frame clones and leaves some out. The sample yields 2 million to 2.5 million clones, 93% seen once. Sequenced material: naive CD4+ T cells from PBMCs. The receptor source for this set is a man aged 18 to 30 in good health. Some clones in this sample may be carry-over from other donors' samples. The CDR3 runs from the conserved cysteine through the conserved F or W. D genes are given only for firm matches. Size is omitted from some rows. Given values are once, few, many or a class for expanded clones.

d_gene: TRBD2; abundance: -; v_gene: TRBV30; j_gene: TRBJ2-3; len: 14; CDR3aa: CAWSVGLAPDTQYF; CDR3nt: TGTGCCTGGAGTGTAGGACTAGCCCCAGATACGCAGTATTTT
d_gene: -; abundance: -; v_gene: TRBV28; j_gene: TRBJ1-2; len: 13; CDR3aa: CASSSGGHYGYTF; CDR3nt: TGTGCCAGCAGTTCTGGGGGCCACTATGGCTACACCTTC
d_gene: TRBD1; abundance: -; v_gene: TRBV28; j_gene: TRBJ1-5; len: 15; CDR3aa: CASAGGRQSRQPQHF; CDR3nt: TGTGCCAGCGCAGGGGGTCGGCAATCGAGGCAGCCCCAGCATTTT
d_gene: -; abundance: -; v_gene: TRBV28; j_gene: TRBJ1-2; len: 13; CDR3aa: CASSLGAAYGYTF; CDR3nt: TGTGCCAGCAGTTTAGGGGCGGCCTATGGCTACACCTTC
d_gene: TRBD1; abundance: once; v_gene: TRBV7-8; j_gene: TRBJ1-5; len: 14; CDR3aa: CASSFGTDDQPQHF; CDR3nt: TGTGCCAGCAGCTTTGGGACAGATGATCAGCCCCAGCATTTT
d_gene: -; abundance: -; v_gene: TRBV11-2; j_gene: TRBJ1-5; len: 16; CDR3aa: CASSLEGRDRNQPQHF; CDR3nt: TGTGCCAGCAGCTTAGAAGGGAGGGATCGCAATCAGCCCCAGCATTTT
d_gene: -; abundance: -; v_gene: TRBV14; j_gene: TRBJ2-1; len: 15; CDR3aa: CASSPSAVRPTEQFF; CDR3nt: TGTGCCAGCAGCCCGTCAGCAGTCAGGCCAACTGAGCAGTTCTTC
d_gene: TRBD1; abundance: -; v_gene: TRBV10-3; j_gene: TRBJ2-7; len: 14; CDR3aa: CAISPGQGSYEQYF; CDR3nt: TGTGCCATCAGCCCGGGACAGGGATCCTACGAGCAGTACTTC
d_gene: -; abundance: once; v_gene: TRBV6-6; j_gene: TRBJ2-3; len: 14; CDR3aa: CASSYERVPDTQYF; CDR3nt: TGTGCCAGCAGTTACGAACGAGTACCCGATACGCAGTATTTT
d_gene: -; abundance: -; v_gene: TRBV2; j_gene: TRBJ2-7; len: 13; CDR3aa: CASSAVLPYEQYF; CDR3nt: TGTGCCAGCAGTGCGGTCCTGCCTTACGAGCAGTACTTC
d_gene: -; abundance: -; v_gene: TRBV28; j_gene: TRBJ1-1; len: 16; CDR3aa: CASSSGTYGSRNRAFF; CDR3nt: TGTGCCAGCAGTTCAGGGACGTATGGGAGCCGAAATAGAGCTTTCTTT
d_gene: -; abundance: -; v_gene: TRBV2; j_gene: TRBJ1-5; len: 13; CDR3aa: CASSRGASQPQHF; CDR3nt: TGTGCCAGCAGTAGAGGGGCGAGTCAGCCCCAGCATTTT
d_gene: -; abundance: -; v_gene: TRBV5-1; j_gene: TRBJ2-1; len: 15; CDR3aa: CASSQTGNLYNEQFF; CDR3nt: TGCGCCAGCAGCCAAACAGGAAACCTCTACAATGAGCAGTTCTTC
d_gene: -; abundance: -; v_gene: TRBV5-1; j_gene: TRBJ1-4; len: 15; CDR3aa: CASSLAGPPNEKLFF; CDR3nt: TGCGCCAGCAGCTTGGCAGGCCCCCCTAATGAAAAACTGTTTTTT
d_gene: TRBD1; abundance: -; v_gene: TRBV15; j_gene: TRBJ1-2; len: 16; CDR3aa: CATSRGPLTGNYGYTF; CDR3nt: TGTGCCACCAGCAGAGGACCTCTGACAGGGAACTATGGCTACACCTTC
d_gene: -; abundance: -; v_gene: TRBV21-1; j_gene: TRBJ2-3; len: 13; CDR3aa: CASSKCRRDTQYF; CDR3nt: TGTGCCAGCAGCAAATGCAGGCGGGATACGCAGTATTTT
d_gene: TRBD1; abundance: once; v_gene: TRBV28; j_gene: TRBJ2-7; len: 15; CDR3aa: CASSSPGQGLYEQYF; CDR3nt: TGTGCCAGCAGTTCCCCGGGACAGGGGCTTTACGAGCAGTACTTC
d_gene: -; abundance: few; v_gene: TRBV9; j_gene: TRBJ2-3; len: 15; CDR3aa: CASSTSAQGADTQYF; CDR3nt: TGTGCCAGCAGCACCTCAGCCCAGGGTGCAGATACGCAGTATTTT
d_gene: -; abundance: -; v_gene: TRBV5-1; j_gene: TRBJ2-3; len: 15; CDR3aa: CASSLGPTSTDTQYF; CDR3nt: TGCGCCAGCAGTTTAGGACCTACCAGCACAGATACGCAGTATTTT
d_gene: -; abundance: -; v_gene: TRBV11-3; j_gene: TRBJ2-7; len: 13; CDR3aa: CASSAIRGSEQYF; CDR3nt: TGTGCCAGCAGCGCTATTAGGGGTTCCGAGCAGTACTTC
d_gene: TRBD2; abundance: -; v_gene: TRBV11-2; j_gene: TRBJ2-3; len: 15; CDR3aa: CASSLSGRGTDTQYF; CDR3nt: TGTGCCAGCAGCTTAAGCGGGAGAGGGACAGATACGCAGTATTTT
d_gene: TRBD1; abundance: -; v_gene: TRBV15; j_gene: TRBJ1-6; len: 13; CDR3aa: CATTGTANSPLHF; CDR3nt: TGTGCCACGACGGGGACAGCTAATTCACCCCTCCACTTT
d_gene: TRBD1; abundance: -; v_gene: TRBV18; j_gene: TRBJ2-7; len: 16; CDR3aa: CASSPLLRDRDNEQYF; CDR3nt: TGTGCCAGCTCACCATTACTCCGGGACAGGGATAACGAGCAGTACTTC
d_gene: -; abundance: -; v_gene: TRBV6-6; j_gene: TRBJ2-5; len: 14; CDR3aa: CASSYRANQETQYF; CDR3nt: TGTGCCAGCAGTTACCGGGCTAACCAAGAGACCCAGTACTTC
d_gene: -; abundance: -; v_gene: TRBV14; j_gene: TRBJ2-7; len: 11; CDR3aa: CASSQAYEQYF; CDR3nt: TGTGCCAGCAGCCAAGCGTACGAGCAGTACTTC
d_gene: -; abundance: -; v_gene: TRBV14; j_gene: TRBJ2-2; len: 13; CDR3aa: CASSPYLRGELFF; CDR3nt: TGTGCCAGCAGCCCGTACCTACGAGGGGAGCTGTTTTTT
d_gene: -; abundance: -; v_gene: TRBV7-9; j_gene: TRBJ1-5; len: 15; CDR3aa: CASSPISGGNQPQHF; CDR3nt: TGTGCCAGCAGCCCGATTTCAGGGGGCAATCAGCCCCAGCATTTT
d_gene: -; abundance: -; v_gene: TRBV19; j_gene: TRBJ2-1; len: 16; CDR3aa: CASMGTGTPTTNEQFF; CDR3nt: TGTGCCAGTATGGGCACCGGGACCCCTACCACCAATGAGCAGTTCTTC
d_gene: TRBD2; abundance: once; v_gene: TRBV19; j_gene: TRBJ2-3; len: 13; CDR3aa: CASSMGLATTQYF; CDR3nt: TGTGCCAGTAGTATGGGACTAGCGACTACGCAGTATTTT
d_gene: -; abundance: -; v_gene: TRBV4-1; j_gene: TRBJ1-1; len: 15; CDR3aa: CASSQERSLNTEAFF; CDR3nt: TGCGCCAGCAGCCAAGAACGGTCTCTGAACACTGAAGCTTTCTTT
d_gene: -; abundance: -; v_gene: TRBV4-1; j_gene: TRBJ2-1; len: 17; CDR3aa: CASSQQLDLRPYNEQFF; CDR3nt: TGCGCCAGCAGCCAACAACTAGACCTCCGACCATACAATGAGCAGTTCTTC
d_gene: -; abundance: -; v_gene: TRBV10-1; j_gene: TRBJ2-2; len: 14; CDR3aa: CASSEHRDTGELFF; CDR3nt: TGCGCCAGCAGCGAGCACAGGGACACCGGGGAGCTGTTTTTT
d_gene: -; abundance: -; v_gene: TRBV6-1; j_gene: TRBJ2-3; len: 14; CDR3aa: CASSEAPGTDTQYF; CDR3nt: TGTGCCAGCAGTGAAGCGCCAGGAACAGATACGCAGTATTTT
d_gene: -; abundance: -; v_gene: TRBV28; j_gene: TRBJ2-1; len: 16; CDR3aa: CASSPLRAATYNEQFF; CDR3nt: TGTGCCAGCAGCCCCTTGCGGGCGGCTACCTACAATGAGCAGTTCTTC
d_gene: TRBD2; abundance: once; v_gene: TRBV11-3; j_gene: TRBJ2-1; len: 15; CDR3aa: CASSPGLAGENEQFF; CDR3nt: TGTGCCAGCAGTCCGGGACTAGCGGGAGAGAATGAGCAGTTCTTC
d_gene: TRBD1; abundance: -; v_gene: TRBV2; j_gene: TRBJ1-1; len: 14; CDR3aa: CASSGSQGKTEAFF; CDR3nt: TGTGCCAGCAGTGGATCACAGGGGAAGACTGAAGCTTTCTTT
d_gene: -; abundance: -; v_gene: TRBV5-1; j_gene: TRBJ2-7; len: 15; CDR3aa: CASSLTGLGSYEQYF; CDR3nt: TGCGCCAGCAGCCTAACAGGGTTGGGCTCCTACGAGCAGTACTTC
d_gene: -; abundance: -; v_gene: TRBV15; j_gene: TRBJ1-1; len: 14; CDR3aa: CATSRDRLPRGAFF; CDR3nt: TGTGCCACCAGCAGAGACCGACTTCCCCGTGGCGCTTTCTTT
d_gene: -; abundance: -; v_gene: TRBV6-1; j_gene: TRBJ2-2; len: 17; CDR3aa: CASSEAVGGANTGELFF; CDR3nt: TGTGCCAGCAGTGAAGCGGTCGGAGGGGCGAACACCGGGGAGCTGTTTTTT
d_gene: -; abundance: -; v_gene: TRBV2; j_gene: TRBJ2-7; len: 14; CDR3aa: CASVEYQGPYEQYF; CDR3nt: TGTGCCAGCGTGGAATATCAGGGTCCCTACGAGCAGTACTTC